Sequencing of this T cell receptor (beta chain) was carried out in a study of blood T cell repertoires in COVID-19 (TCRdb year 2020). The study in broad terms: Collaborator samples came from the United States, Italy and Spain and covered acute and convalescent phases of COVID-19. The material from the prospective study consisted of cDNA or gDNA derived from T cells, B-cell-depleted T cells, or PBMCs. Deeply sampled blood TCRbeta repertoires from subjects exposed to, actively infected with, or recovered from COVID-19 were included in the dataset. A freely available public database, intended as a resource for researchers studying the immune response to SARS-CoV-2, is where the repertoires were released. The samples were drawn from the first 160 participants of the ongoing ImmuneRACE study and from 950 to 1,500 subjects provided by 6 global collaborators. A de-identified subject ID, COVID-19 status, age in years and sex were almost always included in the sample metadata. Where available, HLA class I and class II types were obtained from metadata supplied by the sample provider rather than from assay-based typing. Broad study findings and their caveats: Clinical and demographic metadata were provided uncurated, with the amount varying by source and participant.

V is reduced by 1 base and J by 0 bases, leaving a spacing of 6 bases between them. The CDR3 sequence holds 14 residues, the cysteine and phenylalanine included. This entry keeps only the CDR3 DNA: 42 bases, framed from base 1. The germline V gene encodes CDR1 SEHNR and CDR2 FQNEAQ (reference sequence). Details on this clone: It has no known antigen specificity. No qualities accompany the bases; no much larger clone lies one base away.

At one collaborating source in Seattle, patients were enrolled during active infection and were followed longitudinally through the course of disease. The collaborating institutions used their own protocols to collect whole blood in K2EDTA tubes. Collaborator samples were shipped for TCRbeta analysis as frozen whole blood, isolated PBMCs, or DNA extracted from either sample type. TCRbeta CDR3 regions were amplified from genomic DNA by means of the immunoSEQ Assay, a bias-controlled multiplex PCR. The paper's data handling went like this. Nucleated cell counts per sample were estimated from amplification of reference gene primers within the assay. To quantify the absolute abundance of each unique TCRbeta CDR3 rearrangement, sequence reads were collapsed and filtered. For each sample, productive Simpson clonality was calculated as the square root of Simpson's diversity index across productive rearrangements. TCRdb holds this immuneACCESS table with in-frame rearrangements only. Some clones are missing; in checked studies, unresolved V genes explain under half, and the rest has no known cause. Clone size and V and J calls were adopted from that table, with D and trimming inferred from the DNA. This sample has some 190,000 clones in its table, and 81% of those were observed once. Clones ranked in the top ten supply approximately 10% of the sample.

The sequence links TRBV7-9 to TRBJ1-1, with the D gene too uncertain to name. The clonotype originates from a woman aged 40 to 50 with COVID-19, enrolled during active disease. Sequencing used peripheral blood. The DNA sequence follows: TGTGCCAGCAGCTTAGTACCAGTGAACACTGAAGCTTTCTTT. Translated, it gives CASSLVPVNTEAFF.